A single sample gave rise to the 2 T cell receptor beta chains below, sequenced in a study of Graves' ophthalmopathy and Graves' hyperthyroidism. RNA transcripts provided the template for amplifying TCR beta CDR3 regions. Following a first-round RT-PCR that used HTBI primers, a second-round multiplex PCR was carried out. TCRdb processed the multiplex PCR reads anew with MiXCR; each CDR3 protein has one entry. The sample carries some 380,000 distinct CDR3 sequences, roughly 15% recorded once. The material sequenced was peripheral blood. All receptors derive from a woman between 18 and 29 years old with stable Graves' hyperthyroidism.

Ten or more counts support this clonotype. The rearrangement joins TRBV5-4 to TRBJ1-2, with a weak D call TRBD1 (5 bases). V was clipped by 4 bases and J by 0 bases, with 10 bases between them. Per germline, CDR1 SGHNT and CDR2 YYREEE (reference sequence). This CDR3 has 14 residues. The CDR3 region has the DNA TGTGCCAGCAGCCCGGGACGGTCTAACTATGGCTACACCTTC. It codes for CASSPGRSNYGYTF.

This clonotype showed up many times. The gene calls are TRBV25-1 and TRBJ1-1, with D uncertain. Germline V gene data show CDR1 as MGHDK and CDR2 as SYGVNS. This CDR3 comprises 14 residues. Trimming pared 0 bases from V and 8 bases from J, leaving 13 bases between. CDR3 DNA sequence: TGTGCCAGCAGTGAATATACAGCACCTCAAGAAGCTTTCTTT. Its protein is CASSEYTAPQEAFF.